Presented here are 24 T cell receptor beta chains from one specimen sequenced in a study of blood T cell repertoires in COVID-19 (dated by TCRdb to between 2020 and 2021). Library preparation was by the immunoSEQ multiplex PCR assay. TCRdb took over this immuneACCESS table, retaining in-frame rearrangements with V and J assigned. Such tables are incomplete; in checked studies, under half of the missing clones stem from an unresolved V gene, and the remainder is unexplained. A total of about 250,000 clones appear in this sample, roughly four fifths of them only once. Roughly 4.7% of the sample comes from the top ten. The sequenced sample was peripheral blood. These receptors were obtained from a woman in her 70s with acute or convalescent COVID-19.

The V call is TRBV7-8, the J call TRBJ2-7; 9 nucleotides line up with TRBD1. The CDR3 contains 15 residues. Germline V lookup: CDR1 SGHVS, CDR2 FQNEAQ. V dropped 2 bases and J dropped 1; count of bases not matched to a gene: 3. CDR3 residues: CASSLRGTGSYEQYF. CDR3 DNA: TGTGCCAGCAGCTTACGCGGGACAGGGTCCTACGAGCAGTACTTC.

This chain links TRBV30 with TRBJ1-5; unclear D gene. The length of the CDR3 is 13 residues. Trimming cost V 5 bases and J 0 bases, with 8 bases left between them. Germline CDR1 GTSNPN, CDR2 SVGIG (reference sequence). The CDR3 spells CAWGTGSNQPQHF. The CDR3 nucleotides are TGTGCCTGGGGCACGGGTAGCAATCAGCCCCAGCATTTT.

The chain is built from TRBV30 and TRBJ1-2, with 8 positions matching TRBD1. The CDR3 is made up of 13 amino acids. Per germline, CDR1 GTSNPN and CDR2 SVGIG (reference sequence). The junction had 7 bases not matched to a gene; V was cut back by 3 bases and J by 7 bases. The CDR3 DNA is TGTGCCTGGAGCCCGGACAGGGTGGGTGGCTACACCTTC. Encoded protein: CAWSPDRVGGYTF.

The chain is built from TRBV4-2 and TRBJ1-2; D is unclear. The CDR3 runs 14 residues. Germline V gene sequence: CDR1 LGHNA, CDR2 YNFKEQ. V was shortened by 3 bases and J by 2 bases, with 10 bases between the two germline ends. The CDR3 DNA follows: TGTGCCAGCAGCCATTTGGAGGGAAACTATGGCTACACCTTC. Amino acid sequence: CASSHLEGNYGYTF.

The chain has TRBV20-1 and TRBJ2-5; D not resolved. V was clipped by 3 bases and J by 3 bases, with 17 bases between them. CDR1 and CDR2 from the germline V gene are DFQATT and SNEGSKA (reference sequence). The CDR3 is made up of 15 amino acids. The CDR3: CSASHGFGRKETQYF. The CDR3 nucleotides are TGCAGTGCTAGTCACGGTTTTGGTAGAAAAGAGACCCAGTACTTC.

Note on this clone: Other DNA sequences within the sample encode an identical CDR3. The rearrangement uses TRBV27 and TRBJ1-5; TRBD1 agrees at 7 bases. The length of the CDR3 is 15 residues. Germline values: CDR1 MNHEY, CDR2 SMNVEV (reference sequence). With V trimmed by 5 bases and J by 1 base, 5 bases remained unmatched. The CDR3 region is CASSRDRVSNQPQHF. Here the CDR3 DNA reads TGTGCCAGCAGTAGAGACAGGGTCAGCAATCAGCCCCAGCATTTT.

The chain links TRBV4-3 to TRBJ2-3; possibly TRBD2 for D (5 bases). Germline-derived CDR1 and CDR2 are LGHNA and YSLEER. Trimming took off 2 bases at V and 11 bases at J, with 17 bases between the two ends. The CDR3 contains 14 residues. The CDR3 DNA reads as TGCGCCAGCAGCCAAACGTTCCCAGGTCGGGGGCAGTATTTT. Its protein product is CASSQTFPGRGQYF.

The V call is TRBV5-6, the J call TRBJ1-5; possible D gene TRBD1, 6 bases. This CDR3 is built from 15 residues. CDR1 and CDR2 (germline): SGHDT, YYEEEE. With 4 bases removed from V and 6 bases from J, the gap between germline ends came to 17 bases. The CDR3 reads CASSRIQGTSQPQHF. CDR3 DNA sequence: TGTGCCAGCAGCCGGATACAGGGTACTAGTCAGCCCCAGCATTTT.

This clone has only one observation. V usage is TRBV5-4 and J usage is TRBJ1-2; tentatively, D is TRBD1 (6 bases). The CDR3 sequence is 14 residues long. Trimming shortened V by 4 bases and J by 4 bases, and 14 bases separated the two germline ends. The germline gives CDR1 SGHNT, CDR2 YYREEE (reference sequence). CDR3 protein: CASSTARGSYGYTF. The CDR3 DNA is TGTGCCAGCAGCACCGCCAGGGGCAGCTATGGCTACACCTTC. Supplemented by reference TRBV5-4 and TRBJ1-2, the full variable domain reads ETGVTQSPTHLIKTRGQQVTLRCSSQSGHNTVSWYQQALGQGPQFIFQYYREEENGRGNFPPRFSGLQFPNYSSELNVNALELDDSALYLCASSTARGSYGYTFGSGTRLTVV.

This clone was picked up a small number of times. Here the CDR3 DNA reads TGCGCCAGCAGCTTGGCCCAGGGGCGCAGTGGTGAAAAACTGTTTTTT. Protein: CASSLAQGRSGEKLFF. The V and J genes are TRBV5-1 and TRBJ1-4; possibly TRBD1 for D (6 bases). Germline loops: CDR1 SGHRS, CDR2 YFSETQ. This CDR3 spans 16 amino acids. V was shortened by 0 bases and J by 7 bases, with 16 bases between the two germline ends. The whole variable domain, filled in from reference TRBV5-1 and TRBJ1-4, reads KAGVTQTPRYLIKTRGQQVTLSCSPISGHRSVSWYQQTPGQGLQFLFEYFSETQRNKGNFPGRFSGRQFSNSRSEMNVSTLELGDSALYLCASSLAQGRSGEKLFFGSGTQLSVL.

The chain has TRBV19 and TRBJ1-5; D uncertain. Germline lookup yields CDR1 LNHDA and CDR2 SQIVND (reference sequence). The CDR3 has 12 amino acids. The germline V and J ends were trimmed by 5 bases and 1 base, with 3 bases remaining between them. CDR3 residues: CASSPSNQPQHF. DNA of the CDR3: TGTGCCAGTAGTCCAAGCAATCAGCCCCAGCATTTT.

J is TRBJ1-5 and V is TRBV19; maybe TRBD1 (5 bases). CDR1 and CDR2 (germline): LNHDA, SQIVND (reference sequence). There are 12 residues in the CDR3. The V gene lost 7 bases and the J gene lost 5 bases, with 9 bases spanning the gap. The CDR3 region has the DNA TGTGCCAGTAAGGCAGGGTATCAGCCCCAGCATTTT. Translation gives CASKAGYQPQHF. The full variable domain, completed using reference TRBV19 and TRBJ1-5, is DGGITQSPKYLFRKEGQNVTLSCEQNLNHDAMYWYRQDPGQGLRLIYYSQIVNDFQKGDIAEGYSVSREKKESFPLTVTSAQKNPTAFYLCASKAGYQPQHFGDGTRLSIL.

The genes are TRBV7-2 and TRBJ1-4, with no clear D. The ends were cut back, 1 base at V and 11 bases at J, with 14 bases in the middle. Germline V gene data show CDR1 as SGHTA and CDR2 as FQGNSA. The CDR3 length is 14 residues. This CDR3 reads CASSLDTRLMKLFF. The CDR3 nucleotides read TGTGCCAGCAGCTTAGACACAAGACTTATGAAACTGTTTTTT.

J is TRBJ2-3 and V is TRBV4-3; 7 bases fit TRBD1. The CDR3 has 15 residues. CDR1 LGHNA and CDR2 YSLEER come from the germline V gene. With 1 base clipped from V and 2 bases from J, the junction kept 3 bases outside the gene matches. This CDR3 is CASSQGGGFTDTQYF. The DNA of the CDR3 is TGCGCCAGCAGCCAAGGAGGGGGCTTCACAGATACGCAGTATTTT.

The chain carries TRBV4-3 and TRBJ1-2; 7 positions match TRBD1. Germline assignment: CDR1 LGHNA and CDR2 YSLEER. CDR3 length equals 15 residues. The V and J ends lost 1 base and 4 bases, in that order; junction bases with no gene match: 6. DNA for the CDR3: TGCGCCAGCAGCCAAGCACCCGGGACAGTCTATGGCTACACCTTC. Translation: CASSQAPGTVYGYTF.

The J gene is TRBJ1-2, the V gene TRBV10-3; D remains unclear. From germline, CDR1 is ENHRY and CDR2 SYGVKD. The CDR3 totals 12 residues. Trimming removed 3 bases at V and 4 bases at J, with 6 bases between. This chain's CDR3 is CAISDESYGYTF. The DNA of the CDR3 is TGTGCCATCAGTGACGAGTCCTATGGCTACACCTTC.

The V gene is TRBV19, the J gene TRBJ1-1; D is undetermined. CDR1 is LNHDA, CDR2 SQIVND, per germline (reference sequence). This CDR3 has 12 amino acids. With 5 bases removed from V and 3 bases from J, the gap between germline ends came to 7 bases. In DNA form, the CDR3 reads TGTGCCAGTAGTCGACGGGACACTGAAGCTTTCTTT. This codes for CASSRRDTEAFF. The full variable domain, in which reference TRBV19 and TRBJ1-1 provide the parts outside the CDR3, is DGGITQSPKYLFRKEGQNVTLSCEQNLNHDAMYWYRQDPGQGLRLIYYSQIVNDFQKGDIAEGYSVSREKKESFPLTVTSAQKNPTAFYLCASSRRDTEAFFGQGTRLTVV.

The CDR3 reads CASTQPGQGGEQYF. DNA for the CDR3: TGTGCCAGCACCCAACCGGGACAGGGTGGCGAGCAGTACTTC. The chain couples TRBV6-5 to TRBJ2-7, with TRBD1 identical over 9 bases. CDR1 is MNHEY, CDR2 SVGAGI, per germline. V lost 7 bases to trimming and J lost 6 bases; unmatched junction nucleotides: 10. There are 14 residues in the CDR3.

CDR3 DNA sequence: TGTGCCTGGCAGGGGGCAGGGAACACTGAAGCTTTCTTT. It codes for CAWQGAGNTEAFF. The V gene is TRBV30, the J gene TRBJ1-1; 8 bases match TRBD1. The CDR3 is 13 residues long. V was pared by 5 bases and J by 1 base, with 3 bases of the junction left unmatched. The germline CDR1 and CDR2 sequences are GTSNPN and SVGIG (reference sequence).

The rearrangement uses TRBV29-1 and TRBJ1-5, with 9 bases that match TRBD1. Germline V CDR1 and CDR2: SQVTM, ANQGSEA. The CDR3 has 14 residues. The trim removed 6 bases at V and 2 bases at J, leaving 5 bases unmatched. CDR3 sequence (DNA): TGCAGCGTGGCGGGGGACAGGGGCAATCAGCCCCAGCATTTT. Translated: CSVAGDRGNQPQHF.

This clone was seen ten or more times. The rearrangement joins TRBV5-1 to TRBJ2-1, with D possibly TRBD1 on 5 matching bases. Trimming removed 1 base at V and 0 bases at J, with 8 bases between. Looked up from germline, CDR1 is SGHRS and CDR2 is YFSETQ. The CDR3 consists of 15 residues. CDR3 nucleotide sequence: TGCGCCAGCAGCTTGCAGGGAAACTCCTACAATGAGCAGTTCTTC. This encodes CASSLQGNSYNEQFF.

This clone was counted once. This chain connects TRBV11-2 to TRBJ1-1; no clear D gene. V was cut by 5 bases and J by 0 bases, with 10 bases left in between. This CDR3 has 14 amino acids. Germline V gives CDR1 SGHAT, CDR2 FQNNGV. CDR3: CASSRARLNTEAFF. Here the CDR3 DNA reads TGTGCCAGCAGCCGTGCGAGGTTGAACACTGAAGCTTTCTTT. Full variable domain (rest looked up from reference TRBV11-2 and TRBJ1-1): EAGVAQSPRYKIIEKRQSVAFWCNPISGHATLYWYQQILGQGPKLLIQFQNNGVVDDSQLPKDRFSAERLKGVDSTLKIQPAKLEDSAVYLCASSRARLNTEAFFGQGTRLTVV.

For this clone: A much larger clonotype is one base distant, so this may be a read error. The V gene is TRBV6-2 or TRBV6-3, the J gene TRBJ1-5, with a weak D call TRBD1 (6 bases). The CDR3 runs to 13 residues. V was pared by 4 bases and J by 6 bases, with 10 bases between. Germline CDR1 is MNHEY and CDR2 is SVGEGT. The CDR3 sequence is CASSWGRGQPQHF. CDR3 DNA sequence: TGTGCCAGCAGTTGGGGCAGGGGTCAGCCCCAGCATTTT.

The chain is built from TRBV2 and TRBJ2-7; 13 positions match TRBD2. This CDR3 spans 15 amino acids. V shed 7 bases and J 2 bases; nucleotides not matched to a gene: 5. Germline V gene data show CDR1 as SNHLY and CDR2 as FYNNEI. This CDR3 is CASTMTSGGPYEQYF. The CDR3, as DNA: TGTGCCAGCACCATGACTAGCGGGGGGCCCTACGAGCAGTACTTC.